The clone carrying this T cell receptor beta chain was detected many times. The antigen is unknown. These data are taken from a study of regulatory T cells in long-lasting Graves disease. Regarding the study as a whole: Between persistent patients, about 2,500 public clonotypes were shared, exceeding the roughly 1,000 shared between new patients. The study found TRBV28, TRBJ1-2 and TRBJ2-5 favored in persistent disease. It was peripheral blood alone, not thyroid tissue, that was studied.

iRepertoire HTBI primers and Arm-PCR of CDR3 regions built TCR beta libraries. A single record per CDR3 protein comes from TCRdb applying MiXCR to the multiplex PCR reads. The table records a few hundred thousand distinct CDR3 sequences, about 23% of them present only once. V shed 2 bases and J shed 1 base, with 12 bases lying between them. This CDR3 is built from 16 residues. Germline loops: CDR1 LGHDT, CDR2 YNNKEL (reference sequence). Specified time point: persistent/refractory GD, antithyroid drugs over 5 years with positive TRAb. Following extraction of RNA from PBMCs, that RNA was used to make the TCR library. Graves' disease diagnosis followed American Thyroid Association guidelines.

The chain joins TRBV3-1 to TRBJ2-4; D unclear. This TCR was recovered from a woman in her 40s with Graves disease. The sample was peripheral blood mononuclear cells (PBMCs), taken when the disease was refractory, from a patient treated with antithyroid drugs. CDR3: CASSQRVKWAKNIQYF. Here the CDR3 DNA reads TGTGCCAGCAGCCAAAGGGTCAAGTGGGCCAAAAACATTCAGTACTTC.